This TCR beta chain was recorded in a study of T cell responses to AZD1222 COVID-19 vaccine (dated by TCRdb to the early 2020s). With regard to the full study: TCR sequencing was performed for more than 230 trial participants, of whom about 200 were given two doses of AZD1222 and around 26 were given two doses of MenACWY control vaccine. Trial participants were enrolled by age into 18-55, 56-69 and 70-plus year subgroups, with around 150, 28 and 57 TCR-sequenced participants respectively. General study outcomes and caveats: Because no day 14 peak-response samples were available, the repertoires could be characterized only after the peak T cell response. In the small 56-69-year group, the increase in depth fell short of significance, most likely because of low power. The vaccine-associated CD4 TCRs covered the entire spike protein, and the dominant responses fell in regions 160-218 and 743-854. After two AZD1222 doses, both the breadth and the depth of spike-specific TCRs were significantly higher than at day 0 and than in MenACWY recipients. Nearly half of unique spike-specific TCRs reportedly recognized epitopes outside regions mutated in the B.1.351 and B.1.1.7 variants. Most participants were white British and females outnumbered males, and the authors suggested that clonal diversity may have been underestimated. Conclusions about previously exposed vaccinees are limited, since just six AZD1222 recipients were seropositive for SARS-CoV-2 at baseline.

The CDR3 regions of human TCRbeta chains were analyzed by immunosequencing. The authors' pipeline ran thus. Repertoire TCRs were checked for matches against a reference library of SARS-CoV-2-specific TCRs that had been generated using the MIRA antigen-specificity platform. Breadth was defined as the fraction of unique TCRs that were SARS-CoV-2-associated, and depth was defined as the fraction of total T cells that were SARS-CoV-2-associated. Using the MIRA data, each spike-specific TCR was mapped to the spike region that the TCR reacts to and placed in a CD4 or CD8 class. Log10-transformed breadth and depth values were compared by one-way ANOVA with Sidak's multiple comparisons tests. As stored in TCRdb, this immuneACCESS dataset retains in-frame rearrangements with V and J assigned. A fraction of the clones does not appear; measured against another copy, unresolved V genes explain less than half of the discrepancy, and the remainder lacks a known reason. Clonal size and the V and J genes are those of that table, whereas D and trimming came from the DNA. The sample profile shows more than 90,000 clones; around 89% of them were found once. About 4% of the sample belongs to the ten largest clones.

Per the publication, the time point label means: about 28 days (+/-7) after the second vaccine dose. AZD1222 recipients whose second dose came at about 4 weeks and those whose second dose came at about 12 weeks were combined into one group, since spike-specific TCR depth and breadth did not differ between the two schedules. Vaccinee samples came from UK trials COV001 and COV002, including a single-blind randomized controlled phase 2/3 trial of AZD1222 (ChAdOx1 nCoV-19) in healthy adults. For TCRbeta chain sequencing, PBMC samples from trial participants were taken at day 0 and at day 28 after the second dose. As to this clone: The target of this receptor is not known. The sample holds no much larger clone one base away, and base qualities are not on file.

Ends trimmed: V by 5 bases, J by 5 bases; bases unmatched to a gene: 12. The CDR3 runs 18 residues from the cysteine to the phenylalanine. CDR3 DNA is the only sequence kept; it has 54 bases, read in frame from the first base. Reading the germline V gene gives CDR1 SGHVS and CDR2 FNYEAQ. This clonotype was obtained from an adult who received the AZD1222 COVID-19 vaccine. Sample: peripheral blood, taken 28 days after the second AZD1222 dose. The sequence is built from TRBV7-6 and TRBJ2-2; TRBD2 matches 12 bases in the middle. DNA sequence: TGTGCCAGCAGCCTCCCGGGACTAGCGGGTCGTTGGACCGGGGAGCTGTTTTTT. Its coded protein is CASSLPGLAGRWTGELFF. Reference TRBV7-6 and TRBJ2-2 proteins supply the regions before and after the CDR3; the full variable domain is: GAGVSQSPRYKVTKRGQDVALRCDPISGHVSLYWYRQALGQGPEFLTYFNYEAQQDKSGLPNDRFSAERPEGSISTLTIQRTEQRDSAMYRCASSLPGLAGRWTGELFFGEGSRLTVL.